This T cell receptor beta chain was captured by sequencing in a study of Graves' ophthalmopathy and Graves' hyperthyroidism. Points from the study as a whole: In predicting ophthalmopathy progression, the model reached 65% to 71% sensitivity and about 73% specificity.

The sequenced template was RNA, covering the TCR beta CDR3 region. A first-round RT-PCR used HTBI primers, followed by a second-round multiplex PCR. TCRdb re-called the multiplex PCR reads through MiXCR, storing one row per CDR3 protein. This sample yields 350,000 to 450,000 distinct CDR3 sequences, of which around 21% are seen a single time; 2.5% to 3.5% belongs to the top ten. The term stable hyperthyroidism indicated an absence of ophthalmopathy within 18 months of follow-up. Additional autoimmune diseases, uncontrolled infections, pregnancy or lactation disqualified patients. The germline gives CDR1 SGHVS, CDR2 FQNEAQ. CDR3 length equals 12 residues. V lost 1 base to trimming and J lost 4 bases, with 5 bases between them. This clonotype occurred many times. Its target is unknown.

V and J are TRBV7-8 and TRBJ2-7; D unresolved. This receptor was obtained from a woman between 18 and 30 years old with stable Graves' hyperthyroidism. The source material was peripheral blood. This chain's CDR3 is CASSLGRYEQYF. CDR3 nucleotides: TGTGCCAGCAGCTTAGGTCGTTACGAGCAGTACTTC. The full variable domain, completed using reference TRBV7-8 and TRBJ2-7, is GAGVSQSPRYKVAKRGQDVALRCDPISGHVSLFWYQQALGQGPEFLTYFQNEAQLDKSGLPSDRFFAERPEGSVSTLKIQRTQQEDSAVYLCASSLGRYEQYFGPGTRLTVT.